This entry features one T cell receptor (beta chain) sequence. Trimming removed 5 bases at V and 2 bases at J, with 6 bases between. This CDR3 contains 12 residues. Germline CDR1 and CDR2: KGHSH and LQKENI. These data come from a study of OX40 agonist ivuxolimab in advanced cancers. Study context: Three patients got partial responses; one had hepatocellular carcinoma and two had cutaneous melanoma.

TCRdb keeps only in-frame clones here, not all; method: immunoSEQ multiplex PCR. The repertoire holds about 76,000 clones, with approximately 86% as singletons. The TCR sequence derives from an adult with an advanced solid tumor such as melanoma, head and neck, liver or kidney cancer. The source was CD4+ or CD8+ T cells sorted from blood, collected in a trial of the OX40 agonist ivuxolimab. V and J are TRBV18 and TRBJ2-5; D gene unclear. The CDR3 is CASSSLQETQYF. The CDR3 nucleotides are TGTGCCAGCTCATCCCTGCAAGAGACCCAGTACTTC.